The entry that follows covers one TCR beta chain sequence. These data are taken from a study of blood T cell repertoires in COVID-19. Study overall: Nucleic acid was either cDNA or gDNA, and it came from T cells, B-cell-depleted T cells, or PBMCs.

Authors' methods: Scientists estimated how many nucleated cells there were by amplifying reference gene primers. Sequencing was performed with immunoSEQ multiplex PCR; in TCRdb, only in-frame clones are kept and a portion is missing. The V and J calls and clone size are taken from that table; D and trimming were inferred from the DNA. The data show about 230,000 clones, more than 65% seen once. Germline assignment: CDR1 SGHAT and CDR2 FQNNGV. CDR3 length: 13 amino acids. Trimming removed 8 bases at V and 2 bases at J, with 10 bases between. The chain recombines TRBV11-2 with TRBJ2-1, with D tentatively TRBD2 (5 bases). This clonotype was sampled from a woman aged 35 to 49 who had recovered from COVID-19. The sequenced material came from peripheral blood. CDR3 sequence reads: CASSRGAYNEQFF. In DNA form, the CDR3 reads TGTGCCAGCTCCCGGGGTGCCTACAATGAGCAGTTCTTC.